This T cell receptor beta chain was retrieved from a study of shared T cell receptors in the human thymus (dated by TCRdb to the early 2020s). The study in broad terms: The study examined how self-reactive, shared T-cell receptor alpha chains are generated in the human thymus.

The library relied on the immunoSEQ multiplex PCR assay. As stored in TCRdb, this immuneACCESS dataset retains in-frame rearrangements with V and J assigned. A fraction of the clones does not appear; measured against another copy, unresolved V genes explain less than half of the discrepancy, and the remainder lacks a known reason. The sample contains under 850,000 clones, around 87% of them found a single time. 0.0095% to 0.013% of the sample lies in the top ten. Here V drops 5 bases and J drops 2 bases, and the junction holds 11 bases not matched to any gene. CDR1 and CDR2 were assigned from the germline V gene as SGHTA and FQGNSA. From the cysteine up to the phenylalanine, the CDR3 has a length of 16 residues. Of the read, only the CDR3 DNA is kept; its 48 bases are in frame from base 1. Comment on this clone: This receptor's antigen is unknown. Per-base qualities were not stored, and no clone one base away is much larger.

This sample also belongs to another study, concerning human thymus T cells. From that second study: The donors were immunologically healthy infants in Finland who had open corrective cardiac surgery for congenital heart defects. Thymus tissue was obtained as surgical resects removed during corrective cardiac surgery. Both the thymic and the peripheral blood repertoires appeared to show biased V and J gene segment usage. Highly overlapping thymic TCR repertoires among unrelated individuals were reported in the related research. The study described the TCR alpha and beta repertoires in under 10 infant thymus samples and a few matching peripheral blood samples. Donor ages ranging from roughly 6 to 244 days were recorded, and six or seven male and two female infants were included in the cohort. Thymocytes were freed from the tissue by mechanical means and kept at -70 degrees C as pellets of about 8.5-34 million cells. Genomic DNA was extracted from frozen cell pellets with a QIAsymphony instrument. Using the immunoSEQ multiplex PCR assay, the TCRB and TCRAD loci were amplified from a standardized quantity of quality-controlled genomic DNA. The amplicons covered the V(D)J region and were long enough to include the CDR3 and to identify the V and J genes. The amplicons were sequenced on an Illumina platform via the commercial immunoSEQ service. Primer bias and sequencing errors were corrected as previously described, and TCRAD and TCRB definitions were based on the IMGT database. Analysis of the repertoires was done with immunoSEQ Analyzer 3.0 and VDJTools and included basic statistics, V/J segment usage, diversity estimates, rarefaction and pairwise overlap. Diversity was estimated with Chao1, ChaoE, Efron-Thisted, Shannon and inverse Simpson indices, and also on datasets down-sampled to the smallest sample. For repertoire overlap, CDR3 nucleotide sequence, V gene and J gene had to match strictly, and clustering was done by Jaccard-based multidimensional scaling. Thymus samples yielded on average roughly 790,000 unique TCRB clonotypes, compared with roughly 76,000 from blood samples.

The specimen sequenced was thymocytes. The sequence was collected from a boy younger than two with a congenital heart defect. Donor details come from another sample of the same person, matched by shared clones. The rearranged chain carries TRBV7-2 and TRBJ2-7; 8 bases in between match TRBD2. In nucleotide form, the sequence is TGTGCCAGCAGCCCCCGGGGGCGGGAGGAGACCTACGAGCAGTACTTC. Its product reads: CASSPRGREETYEQYF.